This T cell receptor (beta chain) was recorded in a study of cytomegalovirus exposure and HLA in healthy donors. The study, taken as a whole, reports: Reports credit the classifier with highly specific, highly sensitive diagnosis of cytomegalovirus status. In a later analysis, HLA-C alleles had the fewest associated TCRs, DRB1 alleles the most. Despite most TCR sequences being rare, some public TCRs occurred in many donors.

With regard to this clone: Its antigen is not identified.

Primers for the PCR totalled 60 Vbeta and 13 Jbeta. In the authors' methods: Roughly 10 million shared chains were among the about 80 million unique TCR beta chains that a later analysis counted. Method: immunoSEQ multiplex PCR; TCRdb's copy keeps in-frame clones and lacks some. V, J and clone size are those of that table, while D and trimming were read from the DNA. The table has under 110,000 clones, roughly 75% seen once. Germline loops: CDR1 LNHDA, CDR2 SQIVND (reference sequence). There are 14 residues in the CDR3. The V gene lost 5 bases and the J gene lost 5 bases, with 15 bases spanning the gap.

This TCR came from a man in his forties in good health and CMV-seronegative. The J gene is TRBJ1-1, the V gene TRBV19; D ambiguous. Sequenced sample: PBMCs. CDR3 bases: TGTGCCAGTAGTCCGGCAGGAAGGAGGACTGAAGCTTTCTTT. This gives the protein CASSPAGRRTEAFF.